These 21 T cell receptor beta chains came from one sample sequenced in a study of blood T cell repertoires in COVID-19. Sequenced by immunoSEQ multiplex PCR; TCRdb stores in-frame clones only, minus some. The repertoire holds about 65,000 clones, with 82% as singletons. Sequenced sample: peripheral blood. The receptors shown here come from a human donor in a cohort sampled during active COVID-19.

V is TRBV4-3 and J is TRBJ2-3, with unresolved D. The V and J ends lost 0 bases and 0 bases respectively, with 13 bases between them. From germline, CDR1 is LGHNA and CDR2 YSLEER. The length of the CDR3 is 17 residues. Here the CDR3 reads CASSQDRNSHSTDTQYF. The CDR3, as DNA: TGCGCCAGCAGCCAAGATAGGAACAGCCATAGCACAGATACGCAGTATTTT.

The CDR3 sequence is CASSRARTASLSYNEQFF. The CDR3 DNA follows: TGTGCCAGCAGTAGGGCGAGGACAGCCTCCCTCTCCTACAATGAGCAGTTCTTC. This chain connects TRBV6-2 or TRBV6-3 to TRBJ2-1, with a tentative D call TRBD1 (6 bases). The V gene lost 5 bases and the J gene lost 0 bases, with 20 bases spanning the gap. Germline assignment: CDR1 MNHEY and CDR2 SVGEGT. The CDR3 length is 18 residues.

The CDR3 loop is CASSLVIQSYNSPLHF. In DNA form, the CDR3 reads TGTGCCAGCAGTTTAGTGATTCAGTCCTATAATTCACCCCTCCACTTT. This chain links TRBV27 with TRBJ1-6; D ambiguous. Per germline, CDR1 MNHEY and CDR2 SMNVEV (reference sequence). Trimming removed 2 bases at V and 1 base at J, with 9 bases between. This CDR3 is 16 amino acids long.

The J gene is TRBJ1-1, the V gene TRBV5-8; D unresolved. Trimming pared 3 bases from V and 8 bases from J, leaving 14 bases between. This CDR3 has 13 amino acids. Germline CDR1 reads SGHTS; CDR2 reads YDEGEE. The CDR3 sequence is CASSSYLGGEAFF. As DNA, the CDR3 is TGTGCCAGCAGCTCCTACCTGGGAGGCGAAGCTTTCTTT. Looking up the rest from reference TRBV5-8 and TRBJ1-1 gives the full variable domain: EAGVTQSPTHLIKTRGQQATLRCSPISGHTSVYWYQQALGLGLQFLLWYDEGEERNRGNFPPRFSGRQFPNYSSELNVNALELEDSALYLCASSSYLGGEAFFGQGTRLTVV.

In DNA form, the CDR3 reads TGTGCCAGCAGTGAATTTAGGGGCGCGGGGACTAATGAAAAACTGTTTTTT. Translation: CASSEFRGAGTNEKLFF. V and J are TRBV2 and TRBJ1-4; a weak D match, TRBD1 (5 bases). The CDR3 has 17 amino acids. V was trimmed by 2 bases and J by 2 bases, leaving 15 bases between them. Germline CDR1 and CDR2: SNHLY and FYNNEI.

CDR3 residues: CASSPQGGGYTF. CDR3 DNA sequence: TGTGCCAGTAGTCCCCAAGGGGGAGGCTACACCTTC. J is TRBJ1-2 and V is TRBV19, with D perhaps matching TRBD1 (6 bases). Germline-derived CDR1 and CDR2 are LNHDA and SQIVND (reference sequence). CDR3 length equals 12 residues. The V end was cut by 5 bases, the J end by 8 bases, with 12 bases between.

The CDR3 nucleotides are TGTGCCTGGAGGACGGGGAGCACAGATACGCAGTATTTT. Residues: CAWRTGSTDTQYF. The chain recombines TRBV30 with TRBJ2-3; a possible D gene is TRBD2 (5 bases). V was trimmed by 3 bases and J by 0 bases, leaving 7 bases between them. The V gene's germline CDR1 is GTSNPN and CDR2 SVGIG (reference sequence). The CDR3 is 13 amino acids. Full variable domain (remainder filled in from reference TRBV30 and TRBJ2-3): SQTIHQWPATLVQPVGSPLSLECTVEGTSNPNLYWYRQAAGRGLQLLFYSVGIGQISSEVPQNLSASRPQDRQFILSSKKLLLSDSGFYLCAWRTGSTDTQYFGPGTRLTVL.

The CDR3 loop reads CASSEGATSGDNEQFF. CDR3 DNA: TGTGCCAGCAGCGAGGGCGCGACTAGCGGGGACAATGAGCAGTTCTTC. This chain links TRBV9 with TRBJ2-1, with 11 bases aligning to TRBD2. The CDR3 totals 16 residues. Trimming took 3 bases from V and 5 from J; bases not matched to a gene: 7. Germline CDR1 is SGDLS and CDR2 is YYNGEE.

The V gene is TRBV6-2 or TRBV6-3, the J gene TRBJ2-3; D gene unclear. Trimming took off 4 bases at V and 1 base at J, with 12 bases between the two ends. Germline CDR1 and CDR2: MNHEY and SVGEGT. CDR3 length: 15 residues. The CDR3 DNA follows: TGTGCCAGCAGTTCCGGTGACACCCGCACAGATACGCAGTATTTT. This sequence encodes CASSSGDTRTDTQYF.

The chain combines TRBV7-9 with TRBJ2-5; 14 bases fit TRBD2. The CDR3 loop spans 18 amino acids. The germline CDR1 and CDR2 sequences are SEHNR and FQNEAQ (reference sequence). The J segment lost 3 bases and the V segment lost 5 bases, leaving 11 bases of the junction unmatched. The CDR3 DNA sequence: TGTGCCAGCAGCCTTGGACTAGCGGGGGGCCTTTTTAAAGAGACCCAGTACTTC. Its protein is CASSLGLAGGLFKETQYF.

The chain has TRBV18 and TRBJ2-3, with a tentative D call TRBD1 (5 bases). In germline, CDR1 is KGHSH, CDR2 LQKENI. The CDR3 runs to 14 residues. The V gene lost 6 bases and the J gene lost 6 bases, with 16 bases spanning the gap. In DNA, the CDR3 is TGTGCCAGCTCGGCACAGGTCGGATCGGATACGCAGTATTTT. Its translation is CASSAQVGSDTQYF.

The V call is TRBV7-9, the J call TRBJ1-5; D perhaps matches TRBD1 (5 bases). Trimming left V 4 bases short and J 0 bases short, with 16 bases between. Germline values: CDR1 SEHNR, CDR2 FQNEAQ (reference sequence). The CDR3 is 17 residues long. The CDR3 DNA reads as TGTGCCAGCAGCTCTGGAGGGACGGCGTATAGCAATCAGCCCCAGCATTTT. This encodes CASSSGGTAYSNQPQHF.

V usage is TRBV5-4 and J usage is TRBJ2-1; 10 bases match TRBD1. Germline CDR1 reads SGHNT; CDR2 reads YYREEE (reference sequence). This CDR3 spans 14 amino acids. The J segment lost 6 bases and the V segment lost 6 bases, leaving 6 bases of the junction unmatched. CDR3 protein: CASNRDRGINEQFF. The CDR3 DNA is TGTGCCAGCAACCGGGACAGGGGAATCAATGAGCAGTTCTTC.

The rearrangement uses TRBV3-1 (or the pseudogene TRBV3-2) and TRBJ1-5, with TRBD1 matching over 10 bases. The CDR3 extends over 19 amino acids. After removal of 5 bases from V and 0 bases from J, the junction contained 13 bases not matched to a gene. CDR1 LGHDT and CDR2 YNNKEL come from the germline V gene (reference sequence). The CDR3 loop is CASSNSPGQGWISNQPQHF. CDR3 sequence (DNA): TGTGCCAGCAGCAACAGCCCGGGACAGGGGTGGATTAGCAATCAGCCCCAGCATTTT.

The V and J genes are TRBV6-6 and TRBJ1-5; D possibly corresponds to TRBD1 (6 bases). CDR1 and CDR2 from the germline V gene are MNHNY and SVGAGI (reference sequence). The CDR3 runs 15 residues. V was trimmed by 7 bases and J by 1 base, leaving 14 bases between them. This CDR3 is CASKNMGASNQPQHF. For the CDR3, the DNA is TGTGCCAGCAAGAACATGGGGGCGAGCAATCAGCCCCAGCATTTT.

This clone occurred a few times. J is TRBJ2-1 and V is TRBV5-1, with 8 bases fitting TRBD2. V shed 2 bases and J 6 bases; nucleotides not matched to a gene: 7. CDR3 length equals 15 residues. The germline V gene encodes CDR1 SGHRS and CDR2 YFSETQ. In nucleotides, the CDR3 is TGCGCCAGCAGCTTCGGGACTAGTCAGGTCAATGAGCAGTTCTTC. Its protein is CASSFGTSQVNEQFF.

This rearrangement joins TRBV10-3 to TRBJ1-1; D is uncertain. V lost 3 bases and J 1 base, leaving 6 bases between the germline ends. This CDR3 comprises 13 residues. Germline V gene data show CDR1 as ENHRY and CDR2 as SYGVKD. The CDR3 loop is CAISEGGNTEAFF. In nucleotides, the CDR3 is TGTGCCATCAGTGAAGGCGGGAACACTGAAGCTTTCTTT.

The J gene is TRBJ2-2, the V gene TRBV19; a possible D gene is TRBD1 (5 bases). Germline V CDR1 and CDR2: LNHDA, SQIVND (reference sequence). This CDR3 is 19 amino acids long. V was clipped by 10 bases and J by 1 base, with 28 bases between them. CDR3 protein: CATLTRPVRGMGNTGELFF. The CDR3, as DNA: TGTGCCACCCTTACGCGGCCAGTTAGGGGAATGGGGAACACCGGGGAGCTGTTTTTT.

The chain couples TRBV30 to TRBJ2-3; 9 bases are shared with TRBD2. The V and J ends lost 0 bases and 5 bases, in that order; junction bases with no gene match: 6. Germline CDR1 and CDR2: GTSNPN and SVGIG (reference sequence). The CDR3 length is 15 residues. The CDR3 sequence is CAWSVLAGGRDTQYF. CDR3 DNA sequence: TGTGCCTGGAGTGTACTTGCGGGGGGGCGAGATACGCAGTATTTT.

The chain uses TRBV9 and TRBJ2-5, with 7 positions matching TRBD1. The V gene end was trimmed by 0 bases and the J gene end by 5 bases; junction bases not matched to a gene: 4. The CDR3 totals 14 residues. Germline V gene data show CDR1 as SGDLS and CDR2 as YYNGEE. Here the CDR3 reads CASSVDSRGETQYF. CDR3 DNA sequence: TGTGCCAGCAGCGTAGATTCCAGGGGGGAGACCCAGTACTTC.

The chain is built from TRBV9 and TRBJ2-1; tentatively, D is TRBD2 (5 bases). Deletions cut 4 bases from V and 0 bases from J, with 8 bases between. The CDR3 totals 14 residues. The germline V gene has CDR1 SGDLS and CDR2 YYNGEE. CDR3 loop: CASSRGSSYNEQFF. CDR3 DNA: TGTGCCAGCAGCCGGGGTAGCTCCTACAATGAGCAGTTCTTC. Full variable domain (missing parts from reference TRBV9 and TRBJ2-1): DSGVTQTPKHLITATGQRVTLRCSPRSGDLSVYWYQQSLDQGLQFLIQYYNGEERAKGNILERFSAQQFPDLHSELNLSSLELGDSALYFCASSRGSSYNEQFFGPGTRLTVL.